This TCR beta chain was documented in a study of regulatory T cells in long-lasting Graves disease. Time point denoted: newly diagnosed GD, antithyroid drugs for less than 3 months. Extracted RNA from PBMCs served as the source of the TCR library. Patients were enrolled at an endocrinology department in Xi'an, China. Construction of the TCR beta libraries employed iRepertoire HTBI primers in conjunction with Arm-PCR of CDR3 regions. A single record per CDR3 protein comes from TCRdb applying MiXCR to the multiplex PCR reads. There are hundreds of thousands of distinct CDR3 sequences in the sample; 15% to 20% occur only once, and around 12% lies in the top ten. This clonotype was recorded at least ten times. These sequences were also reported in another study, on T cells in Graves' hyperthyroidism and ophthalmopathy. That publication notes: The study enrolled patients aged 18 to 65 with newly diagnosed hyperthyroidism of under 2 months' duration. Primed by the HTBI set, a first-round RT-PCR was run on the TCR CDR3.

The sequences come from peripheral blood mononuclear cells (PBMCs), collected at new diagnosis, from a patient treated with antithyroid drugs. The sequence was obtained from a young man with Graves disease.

The CDR3 sequence is CASSSLLLTEAFF. The CDR3 coding sequence is TGTGCCAGCAGCTCCCTACTCCTTACTGAAGCTTTCTTT. V is TRBV7-8 and J is TRBJ1-1; D remains unclear. There are 13 residues in the CDR3. V gave up 4 bases and J gave up 5 bases, with 11 bases separating them. From germline, CDR1 is SGHVS and CDR2 FQNEAQ.